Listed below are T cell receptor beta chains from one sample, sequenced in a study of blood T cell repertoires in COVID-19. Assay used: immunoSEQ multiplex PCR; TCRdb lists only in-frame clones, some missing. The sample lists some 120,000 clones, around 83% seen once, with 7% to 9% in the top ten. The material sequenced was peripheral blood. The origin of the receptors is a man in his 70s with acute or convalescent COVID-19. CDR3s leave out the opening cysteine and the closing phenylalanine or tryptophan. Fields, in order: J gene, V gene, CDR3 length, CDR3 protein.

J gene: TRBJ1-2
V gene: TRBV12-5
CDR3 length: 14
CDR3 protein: ASGLVLTDRGYGYT

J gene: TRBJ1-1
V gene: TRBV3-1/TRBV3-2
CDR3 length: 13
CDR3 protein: ASSQGEGFGTEAF

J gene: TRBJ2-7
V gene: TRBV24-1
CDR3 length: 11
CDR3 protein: ATSNTNTYEQY

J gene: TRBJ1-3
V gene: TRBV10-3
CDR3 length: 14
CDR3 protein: AISESRQASGNTIY

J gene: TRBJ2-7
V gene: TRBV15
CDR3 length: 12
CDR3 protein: ATSRGRQGYEQY

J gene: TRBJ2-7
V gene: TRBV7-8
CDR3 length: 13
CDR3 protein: ASSLGSQSSYEQY

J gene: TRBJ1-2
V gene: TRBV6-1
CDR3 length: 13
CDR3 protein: ASSEAETEVYGYT

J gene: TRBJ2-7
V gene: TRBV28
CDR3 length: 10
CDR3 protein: ASVSLSYEQY

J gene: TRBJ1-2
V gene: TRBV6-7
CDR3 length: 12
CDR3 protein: ARPNRDIYYGYT

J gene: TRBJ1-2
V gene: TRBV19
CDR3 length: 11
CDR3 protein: ASWDRGNYGYT

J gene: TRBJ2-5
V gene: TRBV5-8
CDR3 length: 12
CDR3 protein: ASSLIGVRKTQY

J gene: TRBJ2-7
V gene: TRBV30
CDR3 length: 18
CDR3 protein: AWSARAGSGGDDRSYEQY

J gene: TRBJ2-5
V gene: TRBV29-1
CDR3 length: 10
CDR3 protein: SVAPGGETQY

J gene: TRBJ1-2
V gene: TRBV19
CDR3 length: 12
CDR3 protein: ASSYLQGLGGYT

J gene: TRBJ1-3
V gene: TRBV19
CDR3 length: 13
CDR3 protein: ASRAEGASGNTIY

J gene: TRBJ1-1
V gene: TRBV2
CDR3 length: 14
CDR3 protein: ASSELPPGQNTEAF

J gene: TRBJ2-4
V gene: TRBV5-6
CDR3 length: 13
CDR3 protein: ASSVQGLTKNIQY

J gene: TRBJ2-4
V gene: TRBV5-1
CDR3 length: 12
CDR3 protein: ASSEAVAKNIQY

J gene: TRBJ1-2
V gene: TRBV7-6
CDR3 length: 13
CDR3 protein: ASSFFQERRYGYT

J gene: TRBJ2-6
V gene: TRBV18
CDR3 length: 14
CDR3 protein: ASSPQALSGANVLT

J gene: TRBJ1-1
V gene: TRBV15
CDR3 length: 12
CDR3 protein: ATSPGQGVTEAF

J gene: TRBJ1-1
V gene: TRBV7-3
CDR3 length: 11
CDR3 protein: ASSGGMNTEAF

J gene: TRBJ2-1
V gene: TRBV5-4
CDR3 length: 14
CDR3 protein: ASSIRVPGGRNEQF

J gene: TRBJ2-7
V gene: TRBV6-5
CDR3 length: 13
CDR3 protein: ASSYSIQGGYEQY

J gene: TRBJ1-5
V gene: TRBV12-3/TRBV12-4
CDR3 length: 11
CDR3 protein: ASTYSYNQPQH

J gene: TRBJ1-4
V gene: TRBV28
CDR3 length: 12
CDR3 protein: ASSSPGETEKLF

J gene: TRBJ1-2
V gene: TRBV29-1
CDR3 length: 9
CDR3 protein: SVSGARGYT

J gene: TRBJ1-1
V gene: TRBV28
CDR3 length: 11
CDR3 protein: ASSLARPYEAF

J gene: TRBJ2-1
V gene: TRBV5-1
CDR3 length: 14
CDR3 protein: ASSLMRDRGVGEQF

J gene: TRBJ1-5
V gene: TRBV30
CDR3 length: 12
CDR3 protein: AWRGRASNQPQH

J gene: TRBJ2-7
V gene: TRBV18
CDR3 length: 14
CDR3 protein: ASSPSIAGGSYEQY

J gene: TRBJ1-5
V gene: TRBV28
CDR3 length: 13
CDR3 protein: ASSLLGRVGQPQH

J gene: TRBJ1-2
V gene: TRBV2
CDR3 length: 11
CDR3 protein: ASSVQGNYGYT

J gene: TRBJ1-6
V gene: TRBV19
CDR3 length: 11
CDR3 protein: ATWEGQNSPLH

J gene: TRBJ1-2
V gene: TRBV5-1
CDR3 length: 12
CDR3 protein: ASSLDPTFYGYT

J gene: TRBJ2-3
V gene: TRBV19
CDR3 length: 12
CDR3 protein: ASLDRGGTDTQY

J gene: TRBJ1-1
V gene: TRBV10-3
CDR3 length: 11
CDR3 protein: ASRGQMNTEAF

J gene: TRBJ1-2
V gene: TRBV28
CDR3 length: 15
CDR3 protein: ASHSPFPELSNYGYT

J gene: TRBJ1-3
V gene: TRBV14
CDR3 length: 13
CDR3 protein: ASSQVGDRSNTIY

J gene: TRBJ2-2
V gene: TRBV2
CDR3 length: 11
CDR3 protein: ASRRLNTGELF

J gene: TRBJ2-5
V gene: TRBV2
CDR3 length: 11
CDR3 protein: ASSGERRETQY

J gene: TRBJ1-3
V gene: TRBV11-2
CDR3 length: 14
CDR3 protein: ASTWGQGSSGNTIY

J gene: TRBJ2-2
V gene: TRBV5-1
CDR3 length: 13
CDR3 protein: ASSLDTTNTGELF

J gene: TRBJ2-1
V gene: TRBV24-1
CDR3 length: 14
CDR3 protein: ATSDYLAGANNEQF

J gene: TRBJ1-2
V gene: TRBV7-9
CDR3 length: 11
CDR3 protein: ASSLALTGDYT

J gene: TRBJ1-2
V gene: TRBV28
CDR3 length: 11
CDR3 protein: ASSLDRRYGYT

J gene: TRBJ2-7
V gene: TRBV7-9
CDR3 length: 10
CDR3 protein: ASSLVLYEQY

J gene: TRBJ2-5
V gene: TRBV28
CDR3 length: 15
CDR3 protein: ASRRGSGLAYQETQY

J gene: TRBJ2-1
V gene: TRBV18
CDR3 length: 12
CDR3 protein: ASSRGSILNEQF

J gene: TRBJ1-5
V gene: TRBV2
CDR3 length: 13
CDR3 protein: ASKEGQASNQPQH

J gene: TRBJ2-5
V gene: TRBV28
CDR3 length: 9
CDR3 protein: ASSLGPTQY

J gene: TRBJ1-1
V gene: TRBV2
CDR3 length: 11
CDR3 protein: ASSDWQGAKAF

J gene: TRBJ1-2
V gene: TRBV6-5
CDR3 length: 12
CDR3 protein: ASRFVGRDYGYT

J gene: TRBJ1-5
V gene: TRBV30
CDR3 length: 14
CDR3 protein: AWSRGDNLGNQPQH

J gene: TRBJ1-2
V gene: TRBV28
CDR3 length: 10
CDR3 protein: ASTDREAGYT

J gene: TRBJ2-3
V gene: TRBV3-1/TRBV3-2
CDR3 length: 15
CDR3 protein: ASSQDWSGSGADTQY

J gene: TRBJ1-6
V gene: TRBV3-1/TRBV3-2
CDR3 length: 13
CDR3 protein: ASSQGGAGASPLH

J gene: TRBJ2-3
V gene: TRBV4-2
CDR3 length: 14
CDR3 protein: ASSQFTSGGTDTQY

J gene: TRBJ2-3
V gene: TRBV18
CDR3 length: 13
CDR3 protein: ASSQGLAVADTQY

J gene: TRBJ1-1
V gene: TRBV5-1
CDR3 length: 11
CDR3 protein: ATTETGRTEAF